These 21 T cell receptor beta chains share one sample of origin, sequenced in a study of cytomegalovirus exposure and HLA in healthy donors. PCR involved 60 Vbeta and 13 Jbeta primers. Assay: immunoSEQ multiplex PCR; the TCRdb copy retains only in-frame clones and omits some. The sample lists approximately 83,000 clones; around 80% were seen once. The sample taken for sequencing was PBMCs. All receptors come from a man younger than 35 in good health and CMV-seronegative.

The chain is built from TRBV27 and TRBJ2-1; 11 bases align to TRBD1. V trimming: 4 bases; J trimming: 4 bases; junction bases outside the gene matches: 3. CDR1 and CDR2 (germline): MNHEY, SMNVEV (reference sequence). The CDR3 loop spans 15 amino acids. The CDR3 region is CASSSGQGAYNEQFF. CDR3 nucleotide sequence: TGTGCCAGCAGTTCAGGACAGGGGGCTTACAATGAGCAGTTCTTC.

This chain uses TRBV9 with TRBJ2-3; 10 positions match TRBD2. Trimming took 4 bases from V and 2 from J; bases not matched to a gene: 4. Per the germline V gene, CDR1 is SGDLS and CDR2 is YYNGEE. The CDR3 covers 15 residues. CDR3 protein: CASSRAGGFTDTQYF. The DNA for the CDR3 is TGTGCCAGCAGCCGAGCGGGGGGGTTCACAGATACGCAGTATTTT.

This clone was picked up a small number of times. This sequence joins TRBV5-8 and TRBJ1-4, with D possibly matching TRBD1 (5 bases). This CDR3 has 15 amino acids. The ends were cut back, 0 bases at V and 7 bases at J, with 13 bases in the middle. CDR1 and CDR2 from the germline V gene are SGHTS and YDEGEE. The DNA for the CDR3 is TGTGCCAGCAGCTTGGCGGGGGAACGGAGTGAAAAACTGTTTTTT. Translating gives CASSLAGERSEKLFF.

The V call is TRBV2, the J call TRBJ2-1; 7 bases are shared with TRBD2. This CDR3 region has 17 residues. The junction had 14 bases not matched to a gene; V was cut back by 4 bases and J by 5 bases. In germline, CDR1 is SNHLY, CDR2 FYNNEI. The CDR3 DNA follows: TGTGCCAGCAGTGCCCGGGACTACCGGTGGGGAAACAATGAGCAGTTCTTC. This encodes CASSARDYRWGNNEQFF.

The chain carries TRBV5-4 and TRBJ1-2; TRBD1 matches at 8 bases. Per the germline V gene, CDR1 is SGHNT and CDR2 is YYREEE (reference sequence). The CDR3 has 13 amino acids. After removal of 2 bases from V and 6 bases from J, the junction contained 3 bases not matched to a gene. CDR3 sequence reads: CASSLQGGHGYTF. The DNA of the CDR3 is TGTGCCAGCAGCTTACAGGGGGGCCATGGCTACACCTTC. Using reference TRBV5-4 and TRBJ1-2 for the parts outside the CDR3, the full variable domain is ETGVTQSPTHLIKTRGQQVTLRCSSQSGHNTVSWYQQALGQGPQFIFQYYREEENGRGNFPPRFSGLQFPNYSSELNVNALELDDSALYLCASSLQGGHGYTFGSGTRLTVV.

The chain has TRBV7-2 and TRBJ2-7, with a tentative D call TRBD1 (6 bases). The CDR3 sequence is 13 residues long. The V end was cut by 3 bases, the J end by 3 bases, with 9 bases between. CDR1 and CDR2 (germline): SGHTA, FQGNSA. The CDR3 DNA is TGTGCCAGCAGCTTTCGACAGGACTACGAGCAGTACTTC. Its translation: CASSFRQDYEQYF.

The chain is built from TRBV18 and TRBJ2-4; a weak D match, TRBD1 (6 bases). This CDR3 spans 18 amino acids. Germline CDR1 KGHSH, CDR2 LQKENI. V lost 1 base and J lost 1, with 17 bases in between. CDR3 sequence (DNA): TGTGCCAGCTCACCACGACCCAGGGGTGGGGTGGCCAAAAACATTCAGTACTTC. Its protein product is CASSPRPRGGVAKNIQYF.

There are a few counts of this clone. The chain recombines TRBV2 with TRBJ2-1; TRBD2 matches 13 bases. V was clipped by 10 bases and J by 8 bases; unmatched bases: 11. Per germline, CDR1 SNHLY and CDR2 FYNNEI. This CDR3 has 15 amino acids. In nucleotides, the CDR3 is TGTGCCAACCACCGACTAGCGGGGGGAGGGGATGAGCAGTTCTTC. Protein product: CANHRLAGGGDEQFF. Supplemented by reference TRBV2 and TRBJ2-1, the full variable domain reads EPEVTQTPSHQVTQMGQEVILRCVPISNHLYFYWYRQILGQKVEFLVSFYNNEISEKSEIFDDQFSVERPDGSNFTLKIRSTKLEDSAMYFCANHRLAGGGDEQFFGPGTRLTVL.

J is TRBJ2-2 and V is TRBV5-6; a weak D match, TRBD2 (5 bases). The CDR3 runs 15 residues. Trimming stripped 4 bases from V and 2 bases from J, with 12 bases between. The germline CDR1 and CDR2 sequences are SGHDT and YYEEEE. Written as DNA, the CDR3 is TGTGCCAGCAGCCGGGGTCTGTCAAACACCGGGGAGCTGTTTTTT. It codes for CASSRGLSNTGELFF.

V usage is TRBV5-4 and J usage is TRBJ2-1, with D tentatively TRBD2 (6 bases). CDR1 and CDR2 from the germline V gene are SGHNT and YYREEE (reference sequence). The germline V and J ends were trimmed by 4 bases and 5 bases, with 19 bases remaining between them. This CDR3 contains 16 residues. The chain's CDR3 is CASSPLGRGEDNEQFF. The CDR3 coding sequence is TGTGCCAGCAGCCCCCTTGGGCGGGGTGAAGACAATGAGCAGTTCTTC.

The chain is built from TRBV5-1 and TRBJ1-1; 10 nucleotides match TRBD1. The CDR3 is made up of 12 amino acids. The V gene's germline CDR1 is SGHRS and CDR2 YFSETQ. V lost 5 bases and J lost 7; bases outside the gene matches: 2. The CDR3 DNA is TGCGCCAGCAGGACAGGGGGCGGTGAAGCTTTCTTT. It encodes CASRTGGGEAFF.

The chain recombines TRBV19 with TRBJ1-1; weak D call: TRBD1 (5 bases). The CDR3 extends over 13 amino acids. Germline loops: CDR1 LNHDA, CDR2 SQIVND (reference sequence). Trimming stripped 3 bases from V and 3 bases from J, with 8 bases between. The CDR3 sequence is CASSIPGDTEAFF. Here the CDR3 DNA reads TGTGCCAGTAGTATCCCGGGGGACACTGAAGCTTTCTTT. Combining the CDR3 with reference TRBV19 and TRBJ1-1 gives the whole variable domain DGGITQSPKYLFRKEGQNVTLSCEQNLNHDAMYWYRQDPGQGLRLIYYSQIVNDFQKGDIAEGYSVSREKKESFPLTVTSAQKNPTAFYLCASSIPGDTEAFFGQGTRLTVV.

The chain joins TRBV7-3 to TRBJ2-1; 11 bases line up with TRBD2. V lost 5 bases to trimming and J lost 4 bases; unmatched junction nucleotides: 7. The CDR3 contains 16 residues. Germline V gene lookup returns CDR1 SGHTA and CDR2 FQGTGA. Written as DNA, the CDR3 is TGTGCCAGCAGCCGAACTAGCGGGGGAGGGTACAATGAGCAGTTCTTC. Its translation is CASSRTSGGGYNEQFF.

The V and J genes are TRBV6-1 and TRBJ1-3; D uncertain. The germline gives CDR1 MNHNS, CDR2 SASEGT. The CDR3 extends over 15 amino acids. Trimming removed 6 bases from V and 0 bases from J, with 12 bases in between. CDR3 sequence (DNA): TGTGCCAGCAGGGAGGCACGGAGCTCTGGAAACACCATATATTTT. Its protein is CASREARSSGNTIYF.

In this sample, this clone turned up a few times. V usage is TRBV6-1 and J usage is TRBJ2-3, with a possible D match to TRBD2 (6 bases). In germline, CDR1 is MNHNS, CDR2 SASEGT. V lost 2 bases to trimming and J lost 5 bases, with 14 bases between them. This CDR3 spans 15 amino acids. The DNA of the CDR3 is TGTGCCAGCAGTGAAAGAGGGCGGGGAGGAGATACGCAGTATTTT. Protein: CASSERGRGGDTQYF.

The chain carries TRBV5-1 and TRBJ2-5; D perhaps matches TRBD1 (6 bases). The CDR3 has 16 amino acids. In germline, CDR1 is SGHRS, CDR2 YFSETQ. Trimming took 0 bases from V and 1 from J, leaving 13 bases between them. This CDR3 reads CASSLGGQGPQETQYF. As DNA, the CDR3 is TGCGCCAGCAGCTTGGGAGGGCAGGGGCCCCAAGAGACCCAGTACTTC.

The CDR3 nucleotides are TGCGCCAGCAGCTTGGGACAGGGGGCGGGGAAGAATGAGCAGTTCTTC. It translates to CASSLGQGAGKNEQFF. The rearrangement uses TRBV5-1 and TRBJ2-1, with 10 bases that match TRBD1. The trim removed 0 bases at V and 7 bases at J, leaving 7 bases unmatched. This CDR3 is built from 16 residues. Germline V gives CDR1 SGHRS, CDR2 YFSETQ.

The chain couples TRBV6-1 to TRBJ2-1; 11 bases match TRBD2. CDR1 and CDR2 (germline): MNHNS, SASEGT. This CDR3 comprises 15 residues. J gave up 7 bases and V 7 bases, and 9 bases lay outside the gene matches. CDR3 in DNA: TGTGCCAGCACCCACCTAGCGGGGGGCAGAAATGAGCAGTTCTTC. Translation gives CASTHLAGGRNEQFF.

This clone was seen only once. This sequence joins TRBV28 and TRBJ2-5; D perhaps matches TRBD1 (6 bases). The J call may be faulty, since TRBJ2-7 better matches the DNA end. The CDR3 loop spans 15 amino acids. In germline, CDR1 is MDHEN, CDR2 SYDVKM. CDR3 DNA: TGTGCCAGCAGTACCCCCAGGGGCGAATCCTACGAGCAGTACTTC. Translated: CASSTPRGESYEQYF.

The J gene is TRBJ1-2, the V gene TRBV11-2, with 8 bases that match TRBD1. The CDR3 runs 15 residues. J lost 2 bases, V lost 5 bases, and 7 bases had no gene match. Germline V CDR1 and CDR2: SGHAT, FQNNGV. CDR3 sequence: CASSTPDRVNYGYTF. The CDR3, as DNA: TGTGCCAGCAGCACCCCGGACAGGGTAAACTATGGCTACACCTTC.

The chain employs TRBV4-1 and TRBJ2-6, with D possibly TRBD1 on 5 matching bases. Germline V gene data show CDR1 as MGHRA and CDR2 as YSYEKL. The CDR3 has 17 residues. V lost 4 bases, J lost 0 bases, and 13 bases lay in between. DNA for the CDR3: TGCGCCAGCAGCCTAGGGGTCCCGTCCTCTGGGGCCAACGTCCTGACTTTC. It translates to CASSLGVPSSGANVLTF.